Reported below is one T cell receptor (beta chain). Its antigen is still unknown. These data are taken from a study of neurological immune-mediated disorders. Study results and limitations: In HTLV-1-associated myelopathy, TCR clonal expansion was greatest, whereas multiple sclerosis had the least, falling below healthy controls.

Preparation of the unsorted libraries drew on 2 million PBMCs stored at -80 C. V lost 0 bases to trimming and J lost 2 bases, with 17 bases between them. Looked up from germline, CDR1 is SGHKS and CDR2 is YYEKEE (reference sequence). There are 17 residues in the CDR3. The cDNA was generated through 5'RACE incorporating 10-nucleotide random UMIs. TCRdb re-called the 5' RACE reads through MiXCR, storing one row per CDR3 protein. The sample lists roughly 80,000 distinct CDR3 sequences; over 9% were seen once. This sequence was found in a middle-aged man in good health. The specimen sequenced was PBMCs. The rearrangement links TRBV5-5 to TRBJ1-2; D unresolved. CDR3 amino acids: CASSLELEGSINYGYTF. CDR3 in DNA: TGTGCCAGCAGCTTGGAATTAGAGGGCTCGATAAACTATGGCTACACCTTC.